Listed below are T cell receptor beta chains from one sample, sequenced in a study of blood T cells in healthy people across ages. TCRdb independently ran MiXCR on the 5' RACE reads; one entry per CDR3 protein. The profile shows about 720,000 distinct CDR3 sequences, 25% of them singletons. The same sample was also studied in work on T cells of mothers and their children.

The sequenced sample was blood. Source of these receptors: a boy between 10 and 17 years old in good health. The CDR3 runs from the conserved cysteine through the conserved F or W. D genes are given only for firm matches. Size is stated for part of the rows, as once, few or many counts, or as a class when the clone is expanded.

few	TRBV6-5	NA	TRBJ2-7	14	CASSWGGTTYEQYF	TGTGCCAGCAGTTGGGGCGGTACCACCTACGAGCAGTACTTC
few	TRBV24-1	TRBD2	TRBJ2-1	16	CATSDPGTSGNNEQFF	TGTGCCACCAGTGATCCCGGGACTAGCGGGAACAATGAGCAGTTCTTC
NA	TRBV29-1	NA	TRBJ2-3	16	CSVVIGGRKSTDTQYF	TGCAGCGTTGTCATTGGGGGGCGGAAAAGCACAGATACGCAGTATTTT
NA	TRBV29-1	TRBD1	TRBJ1-5	12	CSIGGGGSPQHF	TGCAGCATCGGGGGAGGGGGCTCACCCCAGCATTTT
NA	TRBV28	NA	TRBJ1-1	15	CASTPWASSNTEAFF	TGTGCCAGCACCCCTTGGGCCTCTTCGAACACTGAAGCTTTCTTT
few	TRBV15	NA	TRBJ2-1	18	CATSRDPDRLRSYNEQFF	TGTGCCACCAGCAGAGACCCGGATCGACTTCGATCCTACAATGAGCAGTTCTTC
NA	TRBV10-3	NA	TRBJ2-7	14	CAISEGPIGDEQYF	TGTGCCATCAGTGAGGGCCCAATCGGGGACGAGCAGTACTTC
NA	TRBV5-1	TRBD1	TRBJ2-1	14	CASSSGQGYTGQFF	TGCGCCAGCAGCTCGGGACAGGGGTACACTGGGCAGTTCTTC
few	TRBV6-1	NA	TRBJ2-2	14	CASPSRVNTGELFF	TGTGCCAGCCCTTCGCGGGTGAACACCGGGGAGCTGTTTTTT
few	TRBV20-1	NA	TRBJ1-2	13	CSASAVGEYGYTF	TGCAGTGCTAGCGCGGTCGGGGAGTATGGCTACACCTTC
NA	TRBV20-1	NA	TRBJ2-7	14	CSARDPESSYEQYF	TGCAGTGCTAGAGATCCGGAGAGCTCCTACGAGCAGTACTTC
NA	TRBV4-1	NA	TRBJ2-7	15	CASGQVPGMGYEQYF	TGCGCCAGCGGCCAAGTACCCGGGATGGGGTACGAGCAGTACTTC
NA	TRBV5-1	NA	TRBJ1-4	15	CASSGGTATNEKLFF	TGCGCCAGCAGCGGCGGGACGGCAACTAATGAAAAACTGTTTTTT
many	TRBV28	NA	TRBJ1-4	14	CASSFPAPNEKLFF	TGTGCCAGCAGTTTCCCGGCCCCTAATGAAAAACTGTTTTTT
NA	TRBV11-1	TRBD1	TRBJ1-2	16	CASSPEGGTARIVSTF	TGTGCCAGCAGCCCCGAGGGAGGGACAGCCCGGATTGTCTCCACCTTC
few	TRBV12-3/TRBV12-4	TRBD2	TRBJ2-7	15	CASSFSGRANYEQYF	TGTGCCAGCAGTTTTAGCGGGAGGGCCAATTACGAGCAGTACTTC
NA	TRBV12-3/TRBV12-4	NA	TRBJ2-3	16	CASSSRGGAGTDTQYF	TGTGCCAGCAGTTCGCGGGGCGGGGCGGGCACAGATACGCAGTATTTT
few	TRBV28	NA	TRBJ2-5	14	CASRTPSDGETQYF	TGTGCCAGCAGAACCCCAAGCGACGGTGAGACCCAGTACTTC
once	TRBV28	TRBD1	TRBJ2-6	17	CASLKQGISSGANVLTF	TGTGCCAGCCTCAAACAGGGGATAAGCTCTGGGGCCAACGTCCTGACTTTC
NA	TRBV4-1	NA	TRBJ1-2	15	CASSQDESGPYGYTF	TGCGCCAGCAGCCAAGATGAATCAGGGCCCTATGGCTACACCTTC
NA	TRBV20-1	TRBD2	TRBJ2-7	13	CSAGEGEGYEQYF	TGCAGTGCGGGGGAGGGAGAGGGGTACGAGCAGTACTTC
NA	TRBV25-1	TRBD2	TRBJ2-6	17	CVSSGGTTPSGANVLTF	TGTGTCAGCAGTGGCGGGACTACTCCCTCAGGGGCCAACGTCCTGACTTTC
NA	TRBV4-3	NA	TRBJ2-3	17	CASSQDLRASETDTQYF	TGCGCCAGCAGCCAAGATCTACGGGCTAGCGAGACAGATACGCAGTATTTT
NA	TRBV29-1	NA	TRBJ1-4	15	CSVEDGGTPNEKLFF	TGCAGCGTTGAGGACGGGGGGACGCCTAATGAAAAACTGTTTTTT
NA	TRBV10-3	TRBD1	TRBJ1-1	13	CAIRGTANTEAFF	TGTGCCATCAGGGGGACAGCGAACACTGAAGCTTTCTTT
NA	TRBV5-1	NA	TRBJ2-1	13	CASSRDDYNEQFF	TGCGCCAGCTCACGGGACGACTACAATGAGCAGTTCTTC
NA	TRBV4-1	TRBD1	TRBJ1-4	16	CASSQDPGTGPEKLFF	TGCGCCAGCAGCCAAGATCCGGGGACAGGGCCTGAAAAACTGTTTTTT
few	TRBV6-1	NA	TRBJ2-3	16	CASRKMAGTVTDTQYF	TGTGCCAGCAGGAAAATGGCAGGGACTGTCACAGATACGCAGTATTTT
NA	TRBV7-2	NA	TRBJ2-7	14	CASSSQVYSYEQYF	TGTGCCAGCAGCTCACAGGTTTACTCCTACGAGCAGTACTTC
few	TRBV20-1	TRBD1	TRBJ2-1	14	CSARGQLLYNEQFF	TGCAGTGCTAGGGGACAGCTCCTTTACAATGAGCAGTTCTTC
few	TRBV14	TRBD1	TRBJ2-3	16	CASSRWTGGVADTQYF	TGTGCCAGCAGCCGTTGGACAGGGGGCGTGGCAGATACGCAGTATTTT
NA	TRBV14	TRBD1	TRBJ1-1	17	CASSQDTYNRGGTEAFF	TGTGCCAGCAGCCAAGACACTTATAACAGGGGTGGCACTGAAGCTTTCTTT
few	TRBV5-5	NA	TRBJ2-7	12	CASGTGTYEQYF	TGTGCCTCCGGGACTGGTACCTACGAGCAGTACTTC
once	TRBV27	NA	TRBJ2-3	12	CASSTVTDTQYF	TGTGCCAGCAGTACGGTCACAGATACGCAGTATTTT
NA	TRBV3-1	NA	TRBJ1-4	15	CASSQVGGRNEKLFF	TGTGCCAGCAGCCAGGTCGGCGGACGAAATGAAAAACTGTTTTTT
NA	TRBV6-2/TRBV6-3	TRBD2	TRBJ2-5	14	CASRKAGGVETQYF	TGTGCCAGCAGAAAAGCGGGAGGGGTAGAGACCCAGTACTTC
NA	TRBV9	TRBD1	TRBJ1-2	16	CASSVSPGQGDYGYTF	TGTGCCAGCAGCGTCTCTCCGGGACAGGGCGACTATGGCTACACCTTC
few	TRBV10-2	TRBD2	TRBJ2-1	15	CASSDVAGAGNEQFF	TGCGCCAGCAGTGATGTAGCGGGAGCGGGGAATGAGCAGTTCTTC
NA	TRBV29-1	TRBD2	TRBJ2-7	13	CSVYSSGGYEQYF	TGCAGCGTTTATTCTAGCGGGGGCTACGAGCAGTACTTC
NA	TRBV29-1	TRBD1	TRBJ2-2	14	CSVWDRRNTGELFF	TGCAGCGTGTGGGACAGGAGAAACACCGGGGAGCTGTTTTTT
NA	TRBV20-1	NA	TRBJ1-2	14	CSASPRMANYGYTF	TGCAGTGCTAGCCCCAGGATGGCTAACTATGGCTACACCTTC